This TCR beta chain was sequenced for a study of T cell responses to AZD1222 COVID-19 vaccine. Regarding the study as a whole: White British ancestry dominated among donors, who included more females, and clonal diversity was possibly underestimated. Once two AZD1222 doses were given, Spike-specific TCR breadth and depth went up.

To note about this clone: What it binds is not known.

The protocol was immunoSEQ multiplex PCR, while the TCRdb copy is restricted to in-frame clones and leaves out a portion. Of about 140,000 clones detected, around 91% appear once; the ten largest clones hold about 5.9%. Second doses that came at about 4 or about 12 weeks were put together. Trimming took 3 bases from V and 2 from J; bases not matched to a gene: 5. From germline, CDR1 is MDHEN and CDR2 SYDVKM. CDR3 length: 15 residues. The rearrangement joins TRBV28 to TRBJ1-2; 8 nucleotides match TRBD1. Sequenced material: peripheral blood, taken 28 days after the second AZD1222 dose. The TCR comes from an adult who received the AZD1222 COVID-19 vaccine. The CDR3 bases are TGTGCCAGCAGTTTCTACAGGGGGGCCAACTATGGCTACACCTTC. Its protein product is CASSFYRGANYGYTF.